Listed here are 30 T cell receptor beta chains from one sample, sequenced in a study of Graves' ophthalmopathy and Graves' hyperthyroidism. Amplification targeted the TCR beta CDR3 regions, with RNA transcripts as the source material. First-round RT-PCR with HTBI primers preceded a second-round multiplex PCR. One entry per CDR3 protein, called by TCRdb with MiXCR from the multiplex PCR reads. The data show 170,000 or so distinct CDR3 sequences, more than 30% seen once. Sequencing was carried out using peripheral blood. The receptors originated from a woman aged 40 to 49 with Graves' ophthalmopathy.

The chain joins TRBV6-2 or TRBV6-3 to TRBJ1-1; D unclear. Trimming removed 5 bases from V and 0 bases from J, with 16 bases in between. The CDR3 is 16 residues long. The germline gives CDR1 MNHEY, CDR2 SVGEGT. This CDR3 reads CASSRGLGSLNTEAFF. The CDR3 nucleotides read TGTGCCAGCAGTCGGGGTCTGGGGAGCTTGAACACTGAAGCTTTCTTT.

J is TRBJ1-2 and V is TRBV7-2; D perhaps matches TRBD1 (5 bases). Per the germline V gene, CDR1 is SGHTA and CDR2 is FQGNSA. Trimming removed 6 bases from V and 1 base from J, with 9 bases in between. This CDR3 is 13 amino acids long. CDR3 amino acids: CASRQDSNYGYTF. The CDR3 DNA reads as TGTGCCAGCAGACAAGACAGTAACTATGGCTACACCTTC.

V is TRBV2 and J is TRBJ2-5, with TRBD1 matching over 7 bases. Germline lookup yields CDR1 SNHLY and CDR2 FYNNEI. V shed 6 bases and J 2 bases; nucleotides not matched to a gene: 3. The CDR3 has 13 residues. This chain's CDR3 is CASRTGTQETQYF. CDR3 DNA sequence: TGTGCCAGCAGGACAGGGACACAAGAGACCCAGTACTTC.

The rearrangement joins TRBV19 to TRBJ2-2, with 10 bases aligning to TRBD2. Germline CDR1 is LNHDA and CDR2 is SQIVND (reference sequence). The V segment lost 4 bases and the J segment 6 bases; nucleotides outside the gene matches: 11. The length of the CDR3 is 17 residues. The CDR3 DNA reads as TGTGCCAGTAGTACCATAGCGGGAGGTCATAACGCCGGGGAGCTGTTTTTT. It codes for CASSTIAGGHNAGELFF.

This clonotype was observed a single time. The gene calls are TRBV30 and TRBJ2-4, with D unresolved. The CDR3 has 12 residues. Germline V gives CDR1 GTSNPN, CDR2 SVGIG (reference sequence). V lost 7 bases, J lost 8 bases, and 15 bases lay in between. The CDR3 region is CASVPLKDIQYF. The CDR3 coding sequence is TGTGCCTCGGTTCCGTTAAAGGACATTCAGTACTTC.

V gene TRBV7-2 combines with J gene TRBJ2-7; D is perhaps TRBD1 (6 bases). This CDR3 spans 14 amino acids. Deletions cut 5 bases from V and 2 bases from J, with 13 bases between. Germline CDR1 SGHTA, CDR2 FQGNSA. This CDR3 reads CASSRLQGPYEQYF. CDR3 DNA sequence: TGTGCCAGCAGCCGACTACAGGGTCCCTACGAGCAGTACTTC. Full variable domain (outside the CDR3, taken from reference TRBV7-2 and TRBJ2-7): GAGVSQSPSNKVTEKGKDVELRCDPISGHTALYWYRQSLGQGLEFLIYFQGNSAPDKSGLPSDRFSAERTGGSVSTLTIQRTQQEDSAVYLCASSRLQGPYEQYFGPGTRLTVT.

The chain recombines TRBV7-2 with TRBJ2-5, with D perhaps matching TRBD1 (6 bases). The CDR3 consists of 16 residues. Germline V lookup: CDR1 SGHTA, CDR2 FQGNSA. The V end lost 4 bases, the J end lost 3 bases, and 18 bases lay between the germline ends. The CDR3, as DNA: TGTGCCAGCAGCTCGCGTGGCAGGGGAGACGAAGAGACCCAGTACTTC. Its protein product is CASSSRGRGDEETQYF.

This clonotype was counted at least ten times. The chain carries TRBV6-5 and TRBJ2-5, with TRBD1 matching over 10 bases. Germline V gives CDR1 MNHEY, CDR2 SVGAGI. The ends lost 4 bases at V and 5 bases at J; junction bases unmatched: 4. The CDR3 is made up of 14 amino acids. CDR3 residues: CASSWDRGWETQYF. The CDR3 region has the DNA TGTGCCAGCAGTTGGGACAGGGGCTGGGAGACCCAGTACTTC.

The V call is TRBV6-2 or TRBV6-3, the J call TRBJ1-1; no firm D call. Germline V lookup: CDR1 MNHEY, CDR2 SVGEGT. CDR3 size: 16 residues. Between the trimmed V and J ends, which lost 0 bases and 0 bases, there was a span of 11 bases. The CDR3 sequence: CASSYSIASLNTEAFF. CDR3 coding DNA: TGTGCCAGCAGTTACTCGATAGCGTCCTTGAACACTGAAGCTTTCTTT.

This rearrangement joins TRBV6-1 to TRBJ2-5, with 7 bases matching TRBD2. This CDR3 has 20 residues. Germline V CDR1 and CDR2: MNHNS, SASEGT. The trim removed 3 bases at V and 5 bases at J, leaving 24 bases unmatched. CDR3 region: CASSDLSPGTTAGAEETQYF. CDR3 DNA: TGTGCCAGCAGTGATTTATCCCCTGGAACTACGGCGGGAGCTGAGGAGACCCAGTACTTC.

This clonotype was detected ten times or more. The genes are TRBV20-1 and TRBJ1-6; D not resolved. The V end was cut by 2 bases, the J end by 4 bases, with 9 bases between. There are 14 residues in the CDR3. Germline V gene data show CDR1 as DFQATT and CDR2 as SNEGSKA (reference sequence). CDR3 loop: CSARTDGYNSPLHF. The CDR3 DNA follows: TGCAGTGCTAGAACTGACGGATATAATTCACCCCTCCACTTT.

This clonotype has a count of ten or more. The gene calls are TRBV28 and TRBJ2-1; TRBD1 or TRBD2 may be the D gene (5 bases each). CDR3 length: 16 amino acids. Germline CDR1 is MDHEN and CDR2 is SYDVKM. Trimming stripped 6 bases from V and 0 bases from J, with 15 bases between. Here the CDR3 reads CASSSTGARSYNEQFF. CDR3 bases: TGTGCCAGCAGCTCCACCGGGGCCCGCTCCTACAATGAGCAGTTCTTC.

Many counts were recorded for this clonotype. V usage is TRBV24-1 and J usage is TRBJ2-1; 7 bases agree with TRBD1. CDR1 is KGHDR, CDR2 SFDVKD, per germline. Losses at the gene ends were 7 bases for V and 4 bases for J; bases not matched to a gene: 6. The CDR3 runs to 14 residues. Here the CDR3 reads CATRSSTGYNEQFF. As DNA, the CDR3 is TGTGCCACCAGAAGCTCGACAGGGTACAATGAGCAGTTCTTC.

This clonotype was recorded at least ten times. V usage is TRBV2 and J usage is TRBJ2-6; 8 bases are a match to TRBD1. Unmatched junction bases numbered 13, after V lost 11 bases and J lost 1 base. The CDR3 loop spans 17 amino acids. Per the germline V gene, CDR1 is SNHLY and CDR2 is FYNNEI. The CDR3, as DNA: TGTGCCGTCGACCGTGACAGGGGAGATTCTGGGGCCAACGTCCTGACTTTC. Translation: CAVDRDRGDSGANVLTF.

This clonotype was detected many times. The chain uses TRBV6-2 or TRBV6-3 and TRBJ2-2; 9 nucleotides match TRBD1. CDR1 MNHEY and CDR2 SVGEGT come from the germline V gene. Trimming at V came to 5 bases and at J to 7 bases, leaving 8 bases not matched to a gene. The CDR3 spans 15 residues. CDR3 loop: CASSPGTGLIGELFF. The CDR3 DNA reads TGTGCCAGCAGTCCCGGGACAGGGTTGATCGGGGAGCTGTTTTTT.

This clonotype was detected many times. This chain joins TRBV12-3 or TRBV12-4 and TRBJ1-3; weak D call: TRBD1 (5 bases). Trimming removed 3 bases from V and 0 bases from J, with 12 bases in between. This CDR3 region has 16 residues. The CDR3 region has the DNA TGTGCCAGCAGTTTCCAGGGTATCGACTCTGGAAACACCATATATTTT. The encoded protein is CASSFQGIDSGNTIYF.

This CDR3 is CASSLGVSAQETQYF. As DNA, the CDR3 is TGTGCCAGCAGCTTAGGCGTTAGCGCACAAGAGACCCAGTACTTC. The chain links TRBV7-2 to TRBJ2-5; a possible D gene is TRBD2 (5 bases). The CDR3 sequence is 15 residues long. Trimming took 1 base from V and 2 from J, leaving 11 bases between them. Germline values: CDR1 SGHTA, CDR2 FQGNSA.

This clonotype was observed a handful of times. The rearrangement joins TRBV12-3 or TRBV12-4 to TRBJ1-1; 7 nucleotides match TRBD1. The CDR3 runs to 13 residues. J lost 5 bases, V lost 7 bases, and 7 bases had no gene match. In DNA form, the CDR3 reads TGTGCCAGCACCGATAACAGGGGAACTGAAGCTTTCTTT. It specifies CASTDNRGTEAFF.

The chain couples TRBV6-2 or TRBV6-3 to TRBJ2-5; D is unclear. The V gene's germline CDR1 is MNHEY and CDR2 SVGEGT. V was cut by 0 bases and J by 2 bases, with 10 bases left in between. The CDR3 consists of 15 residues. CDR3 amino acids: CASSYSFSRQETQYF. Here the CDR3 DNA reads TGTGCCAGCAGTTACTCTTTTTCACGACAAGAGACCCAGTACTTC.

This clonotype was counted ten times or more. The V and J genes are TRBV7-9 and TRBJ2-5, with 8 bases lining up with TRBD2. This CDR3 contains 16 residues. Losses at the gene ends were 1 base for V and 5 bases for J; bases not matched to a gene: 9. Per germline, CDR1 SEHNR and CDR2 FQNEAQ (reference sequence). CDR3: CASSLGPAGAYETQYF. The CDR3 DNA reads as TGTGCCAGCAGCTTAGGGCCAGCGGGAGCGTACGAGACCCAGTACTTC.

The chain carries TRBV12-3 or TRBV12-4 and TRBJ1-1; no reliable D call. V lost 9 bases and J lost 0, with 11 bases in between. This CDR3 has 13 residues. The CDR3 nucleotides are TGTGCCAGTTTAAAACTCATGAACACTGAAGCTTTCTTT. Translated: CASLKLMNTEAFF.

This clonotype was seen only a few times. The chain recombines TRBV6-2 or TRBV6-3 with TRBJ2-7; 11 bases match TRBD2. CDR1 and CDR2 (germline): MNHEY, SVGEGT. V gave up 6 bases and J gave up 2 bases; unmatched junction bases: 3. This CDR3 contains 14 residues. CDR3 loop: CASRLLAGAYEQYF. The CDR3 DNA reads as TGTGCCAGCAGGCTACTAGCGGGAGCCTACGAGCAGTACTTC.

The gene calls are TRBV28 and TRBJ2-7, with D uncertain. Trimming left V 5 bases short and J 3 bases short, with 14 bases between. Germline V gene lookup returns CDR1 MDHEN and CDR2 SYDVKM. CDR3 length equals 14 residues. CDR3: CASSIHYRHYEQYF. In DNA form, the CDR3 reads TGTGCCAGCAGTATCCATTACCGTCACTACGAGCAGTACTTC.

The V gene is TRBV2, the J gene TRBJ2-6; 11 bases are shared with TRBD2. The CDR3 covers 18 residues. The V and J ends lost 4 bases and 2 bases, in that order; junction bases with no gene match: 7. CDR1 SNHLY and CDR2 FYNNEI come from the germline V gene. The CDR3: CASSGTSGSVAGANVLTF. CDR3 in DNA: TGTGCCAGCAGTGGCACTAGCGGGAGTGTCGCTGGGGCCAACGTCCTGACTTTC.

This clonotype was seen repeatedly, ten times or more. The genes are TRBV5-1 and TRBJ2-7; maybe TRBD1 (5 bases). V dropped 0 bases and J dropped 7 bases, with 11 bases sitting between them. Germline V gene sequence: CDR1 SGHRS, CDR2 YFSETQ. The CDR3 has 13 residues. The CDR3 DNA sequence: TGCGCCAGCAGCTTGGCCGCTCCAGGGGAGCAGTACTTC. Its translation is CASSLAAPGEQYF. The full variable domain, its missing parts supplied by reference TRBV5-1 and TRBJ2-7, is KAGVTQTPRYLIKTRGQQVTLSCSPISGHRSVSWYQQTPGQGLQFLFEYFSETQRNKGNFPGRFSGRQFSNSRSEMNVSTLELGDSALYLCASSLAAPGEQYFGPGTRLTVT.

This clonotype was counted at least ten times. The chain joins TRBV20-1 to TRBJ1-1; 7 nucleotides agree with TRBD1. The CDR3 is 14 amino acids. Germline CDR1 and CDR2: DFQATT and SNEGSKA (reference sequence). Losses at the gene ends were 4 bases for V and 1 base for J; bases not matched to a gene: 6. In DNA form, the CDR3 reads TGCAGTGCTATAGAACCAGGGGGGAACACTGAAGCTTTCTTT. Amino acids: CSAIEPGGNTEAFF.

V and J are TRBV27 and TRBJ1-1, with D hard to call. The germline V gene has CDR1 MNHEY and CDR2 SMNVEV (reference sequence). The ends were cut back, 2 bases at V and 0 bases at J, with 10 bases in the middle. The CDR3 is 15 amino acids. The CDR3 protein is CASSLGNRLNTEAFF. The CDR3 region has the DNA TGTGCCAGCAGTTTAGGAAACCGATTGAACACTGAAGCTTTCTTT.

This clonotype rates as medium-sized. One junction end does not reproduce the germline sequence, and a read error may be involved. The chain combines TRBV6-2 or TRBV6-3 with TRBJ1-1; D is unresolved. Per the germline V gene, CDR1 is MNHEY and CDR2 is SVGEGT. This CDR3 region has 14 residues. The CDR3 region is CASTWTARNAEAFF. CDR3 DNA: TGTGCCAGCACCTGGACGGCGCGGAACGCTGAAGCTTTCTTT.

This clonotype was observed many times. The chain recombines TRBV7-8 with TRBJ1-6; D is unclear. This CDR3 is 16 amino acids long. CDR1 and CDR2 from the germline V gene are SGHVS and FQNEAQ. The V and J ends lost 5 bases and 4 bases respectively, with 15 bases between them. CDR3 nucleotide sequence: TGTGCCAGCAGCCCCGGTAGGCGGTTGTATAATTCACCCCTCCACTTT. It is translated as CASSPGRRLYNSPLHF.

The chain combines TRBV30 with TRBJ1-1, with no clear D. The CDR3 consists of 13 residues. Trimming pared 4 bases from V and 1 base from J, leaving 10 bases between. CDR1 is GTSNPN and CDR2 is SVGIG in the germline V gene (reference sequence). CDR3 protein: CAWTVRGNTEAFF. The CDR3 DNA follows: TGTGCCTGGACCGTCCGAGGGAACACTGAAGCTTTCTTT.